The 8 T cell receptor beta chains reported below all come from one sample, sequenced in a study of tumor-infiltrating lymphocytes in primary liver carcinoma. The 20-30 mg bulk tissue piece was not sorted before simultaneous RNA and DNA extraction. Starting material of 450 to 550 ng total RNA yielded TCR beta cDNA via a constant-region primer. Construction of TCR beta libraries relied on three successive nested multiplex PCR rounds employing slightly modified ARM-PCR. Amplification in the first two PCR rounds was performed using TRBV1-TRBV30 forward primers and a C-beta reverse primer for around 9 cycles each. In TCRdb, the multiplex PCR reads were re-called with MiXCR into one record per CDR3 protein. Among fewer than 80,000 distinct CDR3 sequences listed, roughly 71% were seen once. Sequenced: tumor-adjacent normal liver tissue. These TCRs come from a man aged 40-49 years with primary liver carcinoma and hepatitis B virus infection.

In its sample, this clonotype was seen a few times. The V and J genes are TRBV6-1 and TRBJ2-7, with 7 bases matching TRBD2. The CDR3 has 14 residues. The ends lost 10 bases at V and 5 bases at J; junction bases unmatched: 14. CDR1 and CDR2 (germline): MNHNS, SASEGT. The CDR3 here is CANNQAGVGHEQYF. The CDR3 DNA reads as TGTGCCAATAATCAGGCGGGAGTTGGGCACGAGCAGTACTTC.

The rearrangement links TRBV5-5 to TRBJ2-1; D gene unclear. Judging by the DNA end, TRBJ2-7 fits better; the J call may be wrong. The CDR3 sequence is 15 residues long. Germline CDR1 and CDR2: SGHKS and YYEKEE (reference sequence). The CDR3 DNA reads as TGTGCCAGCAGCTTGGTTCCCGGGCGGTTCAATGAGCAGTACTTC. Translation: CASSLVPGRFNEQYF.

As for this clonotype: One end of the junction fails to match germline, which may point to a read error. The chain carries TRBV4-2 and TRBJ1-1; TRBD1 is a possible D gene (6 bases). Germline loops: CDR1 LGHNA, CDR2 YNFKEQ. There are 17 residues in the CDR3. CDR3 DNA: TGTGTCAGCAGCCAGGATAGTGTGGCAGGGGTTTACACTGAAGCTTTCTTT. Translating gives CVSSQDSVAGVYTEAFF.

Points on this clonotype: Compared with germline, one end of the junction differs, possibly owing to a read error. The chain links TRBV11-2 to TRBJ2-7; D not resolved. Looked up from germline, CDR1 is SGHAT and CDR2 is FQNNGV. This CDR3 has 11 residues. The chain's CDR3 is CASSLSYDQYF. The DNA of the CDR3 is TGTGCCAGCAGTTTATCCTACGATCAGTACTTC.

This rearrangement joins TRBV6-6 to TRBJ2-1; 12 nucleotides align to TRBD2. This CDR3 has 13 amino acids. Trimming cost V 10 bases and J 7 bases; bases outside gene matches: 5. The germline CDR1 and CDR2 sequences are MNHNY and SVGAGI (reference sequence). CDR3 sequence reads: CANGLAGMNEQFF. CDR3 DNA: TGTGCCAACGGACTAGCGGGAATGAATGAGCAGTTCTTC.

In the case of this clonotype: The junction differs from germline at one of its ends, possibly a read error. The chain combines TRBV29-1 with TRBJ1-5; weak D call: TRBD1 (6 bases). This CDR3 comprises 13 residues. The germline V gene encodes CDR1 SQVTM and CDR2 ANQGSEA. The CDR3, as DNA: TGCAGCGCCGGAGGGGGTGCGAATCAGTCCCAGCATTTT. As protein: CSAGGGANQSQHF.

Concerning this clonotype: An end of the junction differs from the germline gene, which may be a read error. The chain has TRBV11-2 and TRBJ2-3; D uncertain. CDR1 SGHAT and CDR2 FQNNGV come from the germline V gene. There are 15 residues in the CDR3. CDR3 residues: CTSSFYWGSTDTQYF. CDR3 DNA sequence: TGTACCAGTAGCTTCTACTGGGGTAGCACAGATACGCAGTATTTT.

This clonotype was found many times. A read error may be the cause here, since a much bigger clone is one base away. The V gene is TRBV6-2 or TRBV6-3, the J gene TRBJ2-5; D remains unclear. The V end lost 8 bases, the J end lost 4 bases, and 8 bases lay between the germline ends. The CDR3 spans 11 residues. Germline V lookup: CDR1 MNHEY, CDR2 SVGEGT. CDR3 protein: CASSPLETQYF. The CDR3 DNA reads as TGTGCCAGCTCCCCGTTAGAGACCCAGTACTTC.